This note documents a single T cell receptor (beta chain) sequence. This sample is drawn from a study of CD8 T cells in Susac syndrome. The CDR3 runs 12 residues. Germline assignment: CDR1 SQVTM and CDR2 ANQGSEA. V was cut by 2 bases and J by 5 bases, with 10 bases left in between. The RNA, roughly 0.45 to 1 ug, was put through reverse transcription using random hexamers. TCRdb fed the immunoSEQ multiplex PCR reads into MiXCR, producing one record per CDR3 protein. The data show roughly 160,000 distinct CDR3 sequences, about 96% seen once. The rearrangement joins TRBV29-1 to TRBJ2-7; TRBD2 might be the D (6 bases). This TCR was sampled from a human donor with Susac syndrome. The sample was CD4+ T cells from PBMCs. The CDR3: CSVESGRNEQYF. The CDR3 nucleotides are TGCAGCGTTGAATCGGGGAGGAACGAGCAGTACTTC.